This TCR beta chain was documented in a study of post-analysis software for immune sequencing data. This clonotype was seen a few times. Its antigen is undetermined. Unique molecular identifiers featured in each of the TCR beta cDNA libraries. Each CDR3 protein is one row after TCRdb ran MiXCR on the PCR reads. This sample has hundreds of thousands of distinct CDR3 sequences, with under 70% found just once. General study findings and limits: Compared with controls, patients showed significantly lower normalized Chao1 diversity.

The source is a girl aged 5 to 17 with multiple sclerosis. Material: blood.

CDR3 bases: TGCAGTGCTAGAGAGGACAGGGGGACAGATACGCAGTATTTT. It translates to CSAREDRGTDTQYF. The chain employs TRBV20-1 and TRBJ2-3; TRBD1 aligns across 10 bases. Trimming at V came to 0 bases and at J to 3 bases, leaving 0 bases not matched to a gene. From germline, CDR1 is DFQATT and CDR2 SNEGSKA (reference sequence). CDR3 size: 14 residues.